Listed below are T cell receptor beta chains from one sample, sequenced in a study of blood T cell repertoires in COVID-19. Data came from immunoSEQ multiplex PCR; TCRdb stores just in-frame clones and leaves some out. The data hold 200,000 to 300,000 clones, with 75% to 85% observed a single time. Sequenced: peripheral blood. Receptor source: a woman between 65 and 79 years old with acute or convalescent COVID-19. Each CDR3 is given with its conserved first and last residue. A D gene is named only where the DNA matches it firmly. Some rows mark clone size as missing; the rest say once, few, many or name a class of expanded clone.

CASSPPSGVRMDTQYF TGTGCCAGCTCACCACCGAGCGGGGTAAGGATGGATACGCAGTATTTT TRBV18 TRBD2 TRBJ2-3 once
CASSRRQGDGDQPQHF TGTGCCAGTAGTAGAAGACAGGGGGATGGGGATCAGCCCCAGCATTTT TRBV19 TRBD1 TRBJ1-5 few
CSVSLGQDNSPLHF TGCAGCGTTTCGTTAGGACAGGATAATTCACCCCTCCACTTT TRBV29-1 TRBD1 TRBJ1-6 .
CASTERQGFDNEQFF TGTGCCAGCACCGAAAGGCAGGGGTTCGACAATGAGCAGTTCTTC TRBV2 . TRBJ2-1 .
CASSPAGGGKAFF TGTGCCAGCAGTCCGGCCGGCGGGGGGAAAGCTTTCTTT TRBV12-3/TRBV12-4 . TRBJ1-1 few
CASSELGLGPNEQFF TGTGCCAGCAGTGAATTGGGACTAGGCCCGAATGAGCAGTTCTTC TRBV2 TRBD2 TRBJ2-1 .
CASWDRANQPQHF TGTGCCAGTTGGGACAGGGCCAATCAGCCCCAGCATTTT TRBV19 TRBD1 TRBJ1-5 .
CATSRVRAGAGNEQFF TGTGCCACCAGCAGGGTCCGAGCGGGGGCTGGCAATGAGCAGTTCTTC TRBV15 TRBD2 TRBJ2-1 .
CASSSNRGFSYEQYF TGTGCCAGCAGCTCGAACAGGGGTTTCTCCTACGAGCAGTACTTC TRBV7-2 TRBD1 TRBJ2-7 .
CASRPSSDSYEQYF TGCGCCAGCAGGCCTTCATCTGACAGCTACGAGCAGTACTTC TRBV5-1 . TRBJ2-7 .
CASSYNQGLFSNQPQHF TGTGCCAGCAGTTACAATCAGGGGCTCTTTAGCAATCAGCCCCAGCATTTT TRBV6-2/TRBV6-3 . TRBJ1-5 .
CASSLRFSGRPYEQYF TGTGCCAGCAGCTTACGTTTTAGCGGGAGACCCTACGAGCAGTACTTC TRBV7-2 TRBD2 TRBJ2-7 .
CASSQGDRGSEQYF TGTGCCAGCAGCCAAGGCGACAGGGGCTCCGAGCAGTACTTC TRBV3-1/TRBV3-2 TRBD1 TRBJ2-7 .
CASSADRNTEAFF TGTGCCAGCAGCGCGGACAGGAACACTGAAGCTTTCTTT TRBV11-2 . TRBJ1-1 .
CASSFLNSPLHF TGTGCCAGCAGTTTCCTTAATTCACCCCTCCACTTT TRBV28 . TRBJ1-6 .
CASSLGASGQETQYF TGTGCCAGCAGCTTAGGGGCTAGCGGACAAGAGACCCAGTACTTC TRBV7-2 TRBD2 TRBJ2-5 .
CAISGDTAPDTQYF TGTGCCATCAGTGGGGACACGGCCCCAGATACGCAGTATTTT TRBV10-3 . TRBJ2-3 once
CASSYSAANTGELFF TGTGCCAGCAGTTACTCGGCCGCGAACACCGGGGAGCTGTTTTTT TRBV6-5 . TRBJ2-2 .
CASSLSREGETQYF TGCGCCAGCAGCTTGTCGCGGGAGGGAGAGACCCAGTACTTC TRBV5-1 TRBD2 TRBJ2-5 .
CASKVDSVMRKLFF TGTGCCAGTAAGGTGGACAGCGTAATGAGGAAACTGTTTTTT TRBV19 . TRBJ1-4 .
CASSLRRTHVYQTYEQYF TGTGCCAGCAGCTTAAGGCGGACACACGTATATCAAACCTACGAGCAGTACTTC TRBV7-2 . TRBJ2-7 .
CASSLNREVGYTF TGTGCCAGCAGCTTAAACAGGGAAGTTGGCTACACCTTC TRBV11-2 . TRBJ1-2 .
CASSLDTANYGYTF TGTGCCAGCAGTTTGGACACTGCTAACTATGGCTACACCTTC TRBV28 . TRBJ1-2 .
CATSTSSYNSPLHF TGTGCCACCAGCACCAGCTCCTATAATTCACCCCTCCACTTT TRBV15 . TRBJ1-6 .
CASNTVLRDEQFF TGTGCCAGCAATACAGTTTTGAGGGATGAGCAGTTCTTC TRBV7-2 . TRBJ2-1 .
CASSPSRRGLAAETQYF TGTGCCAGCAGCCCGTCCCGGAGAGGTCTAGCGGCAGAGACCCAGTACTTC TRBV5-4 TRBD2 TRBJ2-5 .
CASSPVRDSSGNTIYF TGTGCCAGCTCACCTGTCCGGGACAGCTCTGGAAACACCATATATTTT TRBV18 TRBD1 TRBJ1-3 .
CASVFHRLSNQPQHF TGTGCCAGCGTGTTTCACAGGCTTAGCAATCAGCCCCAGCATTTT TRBV28 . TRBJ1-5 .
CASSPDSSGNTIYF TGTGCCAGCAGCCCAGACAGCTCTGGAAACACCATATATTTT TRBV6-5 . TRBJ1-3 .
CASSEGRRAGYTF TGTGCCAGCAGTGAGGGCAGGCGCGCTGGCTACACCTTC TRBV2 . TRBJ1-2 .
CASSPYTGPGGGNEQFF TGTGCCAGCAGCCCTTACACCGGGCCGGGCGGAGGTAATGAGCAGTTCTTC TRBV4-2 . TRBJ2-1 .
CASSQSGTGREKLFF TGTGCCAGCAGCCAATCAGGGACAGGGCGCGAAAAACTGTTTTTT TRBV3-1/TRBV3-2 TRBD1 TRBJ1-4 .
CASSSRSGNQPQHF TGTGCCAGCAGCTCTAGGTCTGGCAATCAGCCCCAGCATTTT TRBV7-9 . TRBJ1-5 .
CASSLRPRQGYSGELFF TGTGCCAGCAGTCTGCGACCGAGACAGGGATACTCCGGGGAGCTGTTTTTT TRBV6-6 TRBD1 TRBJ2-2 .
CAISEGQGAFNQPQHF TGTGCCATCAGTGAGGGACAGGGGGCGTTTAATCAGCCCCAGCATTTT TRBV10-3 TRBD1 TRBJ1-5 .
CASSESRLTYEQYF TGCGCCAGCAGTGAGTCCAGGCTGACCTACGAGCAGTACTTC TRBV10-1 . TRBJ2-7 .
CASSFGQPVYEQYF TGTGCCAGCAGCTTCGGACAGCCGGTGTACGAGCAGTACTTC TRBV6-2/TRBV6-3 . TRBJ2-7 .
CASSPGGHSTDTQYF TGTGCCAGCAGCCCAGGGGGCCATAGCACAGATACGCAGTATTTT TRBV11-3 TRBD1 TRBJ2-3 .
CASSQGGDRGREKLFF TGTGCCAGCAGCCAAGGAGGGGACAGGGGGCGAGAAAAACTGTTTTTT TRBV3-1/TRBV3-2 TRBD1 TRBJ1-4 .
CASSIRQGGSPLHF TGTGCCAGTTCAATCCGGCAGGGTGGTTCACCCCTCCACTTT TRBV18 . TRBJ1-6 .
CASSLEMQGVYGYTF TGTGCCAGCAGCTTGGAGATGCAGGGCGTCTATGGCTACACCTTC TRBV5-6 . TRBJ1-2 .
CASSPTGQGYNEQFF TGCGCCAGCAGCCCAACGGGACAGGGATACAATGAGCAGTTCTTC TRBV4-1 TRBD1 TRBJ2-1 once
CASSRFNEKLFF TGTGCCAGTAGTCGGTTTAATGAAAAACTGTTTTTT TRBV19 . TRBJ1-4 .
CSVAVAGGREQFF TGCAGCGTTGCGGTAGCGGGGGGGCGTGAGCAGTTCTTC TRBV29-1 TRBD2 TRBJ2-1 once
CASSQAANTGELFF TGCGCCAGCAGCCAAGCGGCGAACACCGGGGAGCTGTTTTTT TRBV4-1 . TRBJ2-2 .
CASSFRGSYEQYF TGTGCCAGCAGTTTTCGAGGTTCCTACGAGCAGTACTTC TRBV12-3/TRBV12-4 . TRBJ2-7 .
CASSLQGPINEQFF TGTGCCAGCAGCTTACAGGGGCCGATAAATGAGCAGTTCTTC TRBV7-2 . TRBJ2-1 .
CASSLWTAGSSSYNSPLHF TGTGCCAGCAGTTTATGGACAGCAGGGTCGAGCTCCTATAATTCACCCCTCCACTTT TRBV28 . TRBJ1-6 .
CASSASAGSYEQYF TGTGCCAGCAGCGCCTCGGCGGGGTCCTACGAGCAGTACTTC TRBV9 . TRBJ2-7 .
CATSTQGGGAEAFF TGTGCCACCAGCACCCAGGGCGGAGGGGCTGAAGCTTTCTTT TRBV15 . TRBJ1-1 .